Presented here are 24 T cell receptor beta chains from one specimen sequenced in a study of shared clonotypes between healthy human individuals. The naive CD8 fraction comprised CD45RO-negative cells positively selected for CCR7 and excluded terminally differentiated effector memory CD45RA+ cells. Measured with immunoSEQ multiplex PCR; TCRdb has only the in-frame clones, and not every one. This sample carries about 2,100,000 clones, around 93% of them seen once, and the ten largest clones take around 1.7%. The source material was naive CD8+ T cells from PBMCs. The receptors derive from a man aged 18 to 35 in good health. Some clones in this sample may be carry-over from other donors' samples.

V gene TRBV7-9 combines with J gene TRBJ1-2, with D possibly matching TRBD1 (5 bases). Looked up from germline, CDR1 is SEHNR and CDR2 is FQNEAQ (reference sequence). V dropped 5 bases and J dropped 7 bases, with 20 bases sitting between them. The CDR3 is 15 residues long. The CDR3 nucleotides read TGTGCCAGCAGCGCCTCGGGGGAAAGATGGGGTGGCTACACCTTC. Its protein is CASSASGERWGGYTF.

The V gene is TRBV6-6, the J gene TRBJ2-2; D call uncertain. Germline CDR1 and CDR2: MNHNY and SVGAGI (reference sequence). V lost 3 bases, J lost 0 bases, and 8 bases lay in between. The length of the CDR3 is 15 residues. The CDR3 protein is CASSYNAANTGELFF. Written as DNA, the CDR3 is TGTGCCAGCAGTTATAACGCCGCGAACACCGGGGAGCTGTTTTTT.

CDR3 in DNA: TGTGCCAGCTCCGGCGACAGCGGGAGGTTGAGGTACGAGCAGTACTTC. This sequence encodes CASSGDSGRLRYEQYF. The chain employs TRBV6-4 and TRBJ2-7; TRBD2 aligns across 9 bases. This CDR3 is 16 amino acids long. CDR1 is MRHNA and CDR2 is SNTAGT in the germline V gene. J lost 4 bases, V lost 8 bases, and 15 bases had no gene match.

The V and J genes are TRBV11-2 and TRBJ2-7; 9 bases match TRBD2. Germline CDR1 and CDR2: SGHAT and FQNNGV. The CDR3 loop spans 16 amino acids. The junction had 9 bases not matched to a gene; V was cut back by 2 bases and J by 4 bases. The CDR3 is CASSLSSGGRVYEQYF. DNA for the CDR3: TGTGCCAGCAGCTTATCATCCGGCGGGAGGGTATACGAGCAGTACTTC. Using reference TRBV11-2 and TRBJ2-7 for the parts outside the CDR3, the full variable domain is EAGVAQSPRYKIIEKRQSVAFWCNPISGHATLYWYQQILGQGPKLLIQFQNNGVVDDSQLPKDRFSAERLKGVDSTLKIQPAKLEDSAVYLCASSLSSGGRVYEQYFGPGTRLTVT.

This clone was observed once. The CDR3 spells CASSEYGTPTGELFF. For the CDR3, the DNA is TGTGCCAGCAGTGAATACGGGACACCCACCGGGGAGCTGTTTTTT. The rearrangement uses TRBV25-1 and TRBJ2-2, with D maybe TRBD1 (6 bases). Germline V gene sequence: CDR1 MGHDK, CDR2 SYGVNS. The CDR3 extends over 15 amino acids. Trimming took off 0 bases at V and 4 bases at J, with 9 bases between the two ends. Using reference TRBV25-1 and TRBJ2-2 for the parts outside the CDR3, the full variable domain is EADIYQTPRYLVIGTGKKITLECSQTMGHDKMYWYQQDPGMELHLIHYSYGVNSTEKGDLSSESTVSRIRTEHFPLTLESARPSHTSQYLCASSEYGTPTGELFFGEGSRLTVL.

In its sample, this clone was seen a few times. The chain employs TRBV10-2 and TRBJ2-4, with D perhaps TRBD1 (6 bases). The CDR3 contains 15 residues. V was trimmed by 7 bases and J by 2 bases, leaving 15 bases between them. CDR1 is WSHSY, CDR2 SAAADI, per germline. DNA for the CDR3: TGCGCCAGCAAAGAGGGGGTGGGAACCAAAAACATTCAGTACTTC. Protein sequence: CASKEGVGTKNIQYF.

The genes are TRBV19 and TRBJ2-7, with 8 positions matching TRBD1. V trimming: 2 bases; J trimming: 2 bases; junction bases outside the gene matches: 11. The CDR3 has 17 amino acids. Looked up from germline, CDR1 is LNHDA and CDR2 is SQIVND (reference sequence). CDR3 nucleotide sequence: TGTGCCAGTAGTATAACTTTGGGCAGGGGGCCACCCTACGAGCAGTACTTC. Encoded protein: CASSITLGRGPPYEQYF. Using reference TRBV19 and TRBJ2-7 for the parts outside the CDR3, the full variable domain is DGGITQSPKYLFRKEGQNVTLSCEQNLNHDAMYWYRQDPGQGLRLIYYSQIVNDFQKGDIAEGYSVSREKKESFPLTVTSAQKNPTAFYLCASSITLGRGPPYEQYFGPGTRLTVT.

The chain links TRBV5-6 to TRBJ1-2, with TRBD1 matching 9 bases. Per the germline V gene, CDR1 is SGHDT and CDR2 is YYEEEE. This CDR3 contains 15 residues. J was trimmed by 4 bases and V by 3 bases; bases with no gene match: 7. The CDR3 DNA follows: TGTGCCAGCAGCTATGGGACAGGGACGGTCTATGGCTACACCTTC. Translating gives CASSYGTGTVYGYTF.

The rearrangement joins TRBV7-6 to TRBJ2-7; 12 nucleotides match TRBD2. The CDR3 loop spans 16 amino acids. Losses at the gene ends were 1 base for V and 4 bases for J; bases not matched to a gene: 5. Per germline, CDR1 SGHVS and CDR2 FNYEAQ. The CDR3: CASSLVASGRAYEQYF. CDR3 DNA: TGTGCCAGCAGCTTAGTAGCTAGCGGGAGGGCTTACGAGCAGTACTTC.

This chain joins TRBV5-1 and TRBJ2-5; 9 positions match TRBD1. Germline CDR1 and CDR2: SGHRS and YFSETQ. V trimming: 3 bases; J trimming: 3 bases; junction bases outside the gene matches: 6. CDR3 length equals 15 residues. CDR3 region: CASSWTGTGKETQYF. The CDR3 nucleotides are TGCGCCAGCAGCTGGACCGGGACAGGGAAAGAGACCCAGTACTTC.

This chain links TRBV2 with TRBJ1-1; D remains unclear. The CDR3 sequence is 12 residues long. Germline V gene sequence: CDR1 SNHLY, CDR2 FYNNEI. The ends were cut back, 11 bases at V and 3 bases at J, with 13 bases in the middle. The CDR3 reads CAAAEFDTEAFF. The DNA of the CDR3 is TGTGCCGCAGCCGAATTCGACACTGAAGCTTTCTTT.

The chain couples TRBV27 to TRBJ2-7, with a possible D match to TRBD2 (5 bases). The CDR3 is 15 residues long. The V gene's germline CDR1 is MNHEY and CDR2 SMNVEV (reference sequence). Deletions cut 6 bases from V and 2 bases from J, with 17 bases between. CDR3 DNA: TGTGCCAGCAGGGGTTTGGGGAGTGACCCCTACGAGCAGTACTTC. This codes for CASRGLGSDPYEQYF.

V and J are TRBV4-1 and TRBJ1-1, with 7 nucleotides matching TRBD1. Looked up from germline, CDR1 is MGHRA and CDR2 is YSYEKL. The trim removed 5 bases at V and 0 bases at J, leaving 6 bases unmatched. The CDR3 is made up of 15 amino acids. The CDR3 DNA follows: TGCGCCAGCAGCTCAAACAGGGGCCTGAACACTGAAGCTTTCTTT. Its protein product is CASSSNRGLNTEAFF.

This clone has a single count. The chain uses TRBV18 and TRBJ2-1; D is ambiguous. The CDR3 is made up of 13 amino acids. CDR1 is KGHSH and CDR2 is LQKENI in the germline V gene. The V end was cut by 3 bases, the J end by 3 bases, with 6 bases between. The CDR3 is CASSPTIYNEQFF. In DNA, the CDR3 is TGTGCCAGCTCACCCACAATCTACAATGAGCAGTTCTTC.

The V gene is TRBV2, the J gene TRBJ2-7; 9 bases are a match to TRBD1. Unmatched junction bases numbered 15, after V lost 6 bases and J lost 0 bases. Germline V CDR1 and CDR2: SNHLY, FYNNEI. The CDR3 extends over 18 amino acids. CDR3 amino acids: CASSEHRYDRGSSYEQYF. Written as DNA, the CDR3 is TGTGCCAGCAGCGAACACCGATACGACAGGGGGAGCTCCTACGAGCAGTACTTC.

V gene TRBV7-9 combines with J gene TRBJ2-5; 7 bases are a match to TRBD1. The CDR3 is made up of 18 amino acids. V shed 1 base, J shed 2 bases, and the junction held 13 bases outside the gene matches. From germline, CDR1 is SEHNR and CDR2 FQNEAQ (reference sequence). The CDR3, as DNA: TGTGCCAGCAGCTTAGGGGGTCGACAGGGCTGGCCACAAGAGACCCAGTACTTC. Protein: CASSLGGRQGWPQETQYF.

The chain employs TRBV4-3 and TRBJ2-7; a possible D gene is TRBD2 (6 bases). The germline V and J ends were trimmed by 5 bases and 1 base, with 12 bases remaining between them. Germline values: CDR1 LGHNA, CDR2 YSLEER. This CDR3 has 14 residues. Here the CDR3 DNA reads TGCGCCAGCAGCTCGGGGGTGCGGTCCTACGAGCAGTACTTC. Translation: CASSSGVRSYEQYF.

The rearrangement links TRBV28 to TRBJ1-1; TRBD1 agrees at 11 bases. The ends lost 5 bases at V and 4 bases at J; junction bases unmatched: 6. Per germline, CDR1 MDHEN and CDR2 SYDVKM. The CDR3 sequence is 15 residues long. This CDR3 reads CASSGQGAPSTEAFF. The DNA of the CDR3 is TGTGCCAGCAGTGGACAGGGGGCGCCGAGCACTGAAGCTTTCTTT.

V usage is TRBV29-1 and J usage is TRBJ2-1; 11 nucleotides match TRBD2. The CDR3 totals 16 residues. Germline loops: CDR1 SQVTM, CDR2 ANQGSEA. V was clipped by 3 bases and J by 6 bases; unmatched bases: 10. CDR3 sequence (DNA): TGCAGCGTTGAGAAGGTGTACACTAGCGGGAGCAATGAGCAGTTCTTC. It translates to CSVEKVYTSGSNEQFF.

This clone came up once. The chain uses TRBV5-1 and TRBJ1-2; a weak D match, TRBD1 (5 bases). CDR1 is SGHRS and CDR2 is YFSETQ in the germline V gene. The CDR3 has 16 amino acids. The V end lost 0 bases, the J end lost 2 bases, and 14 bases lay between the germline ends. The CDR3 bases are TGCGCCAGCAGCTTGGAGTGGCCGGGACCCAACTATGGCTACACCTTC. It translates to CASSLEWPGPNYGYTF. The full variable domain, in which reference TRBV5-1 and TRBJ1-2 provide the parts outside the CDR3, is KAGVTQTPRYLIKTRGQQVTLSCSPISGHRSVSWYQQTPGQGLQFLFEYFSETQRNKGNFPGRFSGRQFSNSRSEMNVSTLELGDSALYLCASSLEWPGPNYGYTFGSGTRLTVV.

This clone was seen once. This chain joins TRBV11-2 and TRBJ2-1; 13 bases match TRBD2. Per germline, CDR1 SGHAT and CDR2 FQNNGV. The trim removed 4 bases at V and 7 bases at J, leaving 7 bases unmatched. This CDR3 has 16 residues. CDR3 in amino acids: CASSSTGLAGVNEQFF. CDR3 DNA: TGTGCCAGCAGCTCCACCGGACTAGCGGGAGTAAATGAGCAGTTCTTC.

The J gene is TRBJ2-6, the V gene TRBV9, with D possibly TRBD1 on 5 matching bases. Trimming pared 4 bases from V and 3 bases from J, leaving 14 bases between. CDR3 length equals 16 residues. Germline loops: CDR1 SGDLS, CDR2 YYNGEE. The CDR3 coding sequence is TGTGCCAGCAGCACCTCCCAGGGTCTTGGGGCCAACGTCCTGACTTTC. Protein sequence: CASSTSQGLGANVLTF.

This rearrangement joins TRBV5-6 to TRBJ2-6; no definite D call. Per the germline V gene, CDR1 is SGHDT and CDR2 is YYEEEE. The CDR3 runs 12 residues. Trimming left V 8 bases short and J 4 bases short, with 7 bases between. Here the CDR3 reads CASETGANVLTF. The CDR3 DNA reads as TGTGCCAGTGAAACAGGGGCCAACGTCCTGACTTTC.

The gene calls are TRBV28 and TRBJ2-7; TRBD2 agrees at 11 bases. CDR1 is MDHEN, CDR2 SYDVKM, per germline. There are 14 residues in the CDR3. J was trimmed by 3 bases and V by 5 bases; bases with no gene match: 3. CDR3 protein: CASSRTSGFYEQYF. DNA for the CDR3: TGTGCCAGCAGTCGGACTAGCGGGTTCTACGAGCAGTACTTC.